A selection of T cell receptor beta chains follows, all from one sample in a study of T cell repertoires in cytomegalovirus infection. Their cognate antigens are unknown. From the reads, TCRdb called clonotypes with MiXCR, one entry per CDR3 protein. Among hundreds of thousands of distinct CDR3 sequences listed, about 42% were seen once. Here the sequenced sample was cultured PBMCs, taken from culture after CMV antigen stimulation. These receptors originate from a human donor in good health (CMV status not recorded). Some clones in this sample may be carry-over from other donors' samples. CDR3s include the opening cysteine and the closing phenylalanine or tryptophan. A D gene is named only where the DNA matches it firmly. Some rows mark clone size as missing; the rest say once, few, many or name a class of expanded clone.

D gene | clone size | J gene | V gene | CDR3 DNA | CDR3 protein
TRBD1 | . | TRBJ1-4 | TRBV19 | TGTGCCAGTAGCCCAATTGCAGGGGGATATAATGAAAAACTGTTTTTT | CASSPIAGGYNEKLFF
. | . | TRBJ1-1 | TRBV7-6 | TGTGCCAGCAGCTTAGGTACAGTGCGCACCGAAGCTTTCTTT | CASSLGTVRTEAFF
TRBD2 | . | TRBJ2-7 | TRBV2 | TGTGCCAGCAGGGAGGGGCTAGCGGGATCCTACGAGCAGTACTTC | CASREGLAGSYEQYF
TRBD1 | . | TRBJ1-1 | TRBV7-9 | TGTGCCAGCGCTCAGGGACAGGGGGCGAGGGTAGAAGCTTTCTTT | CASAQGQGARVEAFF
. | few | TRBJ2-7 | TRBV7-2 | TGTGCCAGCAGCCTCCAAAGTTTGGCAGTTGCTTACGAGCAGTACTTC | CASSLQSLAVAYEQYF
. | . | TRBJ1-1 | TRBV6-2/TRBV6-3 | TGTGCCAGCAGCACCTACAGGGACACTGAAGCTTTCTTT | CASSTYRDTEAFF
. | . | TRBJ1-1 | TRBV20-1 | TGCAGTGCTCCGAGGACGGGGATGAACACTGAAGCTTTCTTT | CSAPRTGMNTEAFF
. | . | TRBJ2-1 | TRBV10-3 | TGTGCCATCAGAGAAGTTACTCTCAATGAGCAGTTCTTC | CAIREVTLNEQFF
. | . | TRBJ1-5 | TRBV15 | TGTGCCACCAGCAGACCCGGCGGGGGGGGGGGCAATCAGCCCCAGCATTTT | CATSRPGGGGGNQPQHF
. | . | TRBJ2-1 | TRBV20-1 | TGCAGTGCTCCACAGGGGGGGGCTTACAATGAGCAGTTCTTC | CSAPQGGAYNEQFF
TRBD2 | . | TRBJ2-5 | TRBV5-6 | TGTGCCAGCAGCTTGGGCGGGGGGGCGATGGAGACCCAGTACTTC | CASSLGGGAMETQYF
. | . | TRBJ2-7 | TRBV20-1 | TGCAGTGCTAGAGCTTTTTCAGAGAACTCCTACGAGCAGTACTTC | CSARAFSENSYEQYF
. | . | TRBJ1-6 | TRBV4-1 | TGCGCCAGCAGCCAAGGAGGGGGGAATTCACCCCTCCACTTT | CASSQGGGNSPLHF
. | . | TRBJ2-7 | TRBV19 | TGTGCCAGTAGCAGGTTATCGGAGGGCTACGAGCAGTACTTC | CASSRLSEGYEQYF
. | . | TRBJ2-1 | TRBV27 | TGTGCCAGCAGTTTTGTTCGGAGCAATGAGCAGTTCTTC | CASSFVRSNEQFF
. | . | TRBJ2-3 | TRBV7-9 | TGTGCCAGCAGCTTACTGGCGGTTAGCACAGATACGCAGTATTTT | CASSLLAVSTDTQYF
TRBD1 | few | TRBJ2-2 | TRBV7-2 | TGTGCCAGCAGCGGACAGGGGGCCTTTACCGGGGAGCTGTTTTTT | CASSGQGAFTGELFF
TRBD2 | few | TRBJ2-5 | TRBV6-5 | TGTGCCAGCAGTTATGGGTGGACTAGCGGGATGCAAGAGACCCAGTACTTC | CASSYGWTSGMQETQYF
. | few | TRBJ2-1 | TRBV6-2/TRBV6-3 | TGTGCCAGCAGTTACCCTTTGAGGGGGTTTAGCAATGAGCAGTTCTTC | CASSYPLRGFSNEQFF